These 20 T cell receptor beta chains share one sample of origin, sequenced in a study of blood T cell repertoires in COVID-19. Measured with immunoSEQ multiplex PCR; TCRdb has only the in-frame clones, and not every one. The sample includes 250,000 to 350,000 clones, about 92% of them seen just once. Sequenced sample: PBMCs or T cells enriched from blood (not recorded which). These receptors came from a man aged 60-69 years who had recovered from COVID-19.

The chain couples TRBV7-9 to TRBJ1-2; D is perhaps TRBD1 (6 bases). V lost 5 bases and J 0 bases, leaving 16 bases between the germline ends. This CDR3 comprises 16 residues. Per germline, CDR1 SEHNR and CDR2 FQNEAQ (reference sequence). The CDR3 sequence is CASSQIQGPANYGYTF. The CDR3 region has the DNA TGTGCCAGCAGCCAGATACAGGGCCCCGCTAACTATGGCTACACCTTC.

The genes are TRBV7-8 and TRBJ1-2; no definite D call. With 2 bases removed from V and 13 bases from J, the gap between germline ends came to 17 bases. The CDR3 loop spans 13 amino acids. Germline CDR1 SGHVS, CDR2 FQNEAQ. CDR3 residues: CASSLSGSGGFTF. CDR3 coding DNA: TGTGCCAGCAGCTTAAGTGGGTCGGGTGGGTTCACCTTC.

The CDR3 reads CASSSQLAGGWEQFF. The CDR3 nucleotides read TGTGCCAGCAGCTCCCAACTAGCGGGGGGCTGGGAGCAGTTCTTC. V is TRBV5-4 and J is TRBJ2-1; 12 positions match TRBD2. The CDR3 has 15 amino acids. With V trimmed by 3 bases and J by 10 bases, 8 bases remained unmatched. The germline V gene encodes CDR1 SGHNT and CDR2 YYREEE (reference sequence).

V gene TRBV7-6 combines with J gene TRBJ1-5; D gene uncertain. The germline V gene has CDR1 SGHVS and CDR2 FNYEAQ. The V and J ends lost 1 base and 9 bases respectively, with 13 bases between them. The CDR3 consists of 14 residues. CDR3 residues: CASSLVGAGGPQHF. CDR3 sequence (DNA): TGTGCCAGCAGCTTAGTGGGCGCTGGAGGGCCCCAGCATTTT.

This clone was counted once. This rearrangement joins TRBV29-1 to TRBJ2-5; 8 bases map to TRBD2. This CDR3 region has 14 residues. Per the germline V gene, CDR1 is SQVTM and CDR2 is ANQGSEA. The CDR3 DNA follows: TGCAGTGGGAGTGGGGCTAGCGGGCAAGAGACCCAGTACTTC. This translates into CSGSGASGQETQYF. Based on the CDR3 plus reference TRBV29-1 and TRBJ2-5, the full variable domain is SAVISQKPSRDICQRGTSLTIQCQVDSQVTMMFWYRQQPGQSLTLIATANQGSEATYESGFVIDKFPISRPNLTFSTLTVSNMSPEDSSIYLCSGSGASGQETQYFGPGTRLLVL.

This clone was counted a few times. The rearrangement uses TRBV6-4 and TRBJ2-1, with D possibly being TRBD2 (6 bases). V was trimmed by 3 bases and J by 0 bases, leaving 9 bases between them. Germline loops: CDR1 MRHNA, CDR2 SNTAGT. CDR3 length: 15 residues. The CDR3 loop is CASSEEEGSYNEQFF. The CDR3 nucleotides read TGTGCCAGCAGTGAAGAGGAGGGCTCCTACAATGAGCAGTTCTTC.

The chain has TRBV7-9 and TRBJ2-7; 7 positions agree with TRBD1. CDR1 is SEHNR and CDR2 is FQNEAQ in the germline V gene (reference sequence). Trimming at V came to 3 bases and at J to 4 bases, leaving 6 bases not matched to a gene. This CDR3 contains 14 residues. The CDR3: CASSLTGMGYEQYF. Written as DNA, the CDR3 is TGTGCCAGCAGCTTGACAGGGATGGGTTACGAGCAGTACTTC.

This clone was detected only a few times. The V call is TRBV6-5, the J call TRBJ2-5, with D perhaps TRBD2 (5 bases). Germline assignment: CDR1 MNHEY and CDR2 SVGAGI. The CDR3 has 14 residues. V was cut by 2 bases and J by 2 bases, with 9 bases left in between. The CDR3 DNA reads as TGTGCCAGCAGTTACGGGTGGGAGCAAGAGACCCAGTACTTC. Translated, it gives CASSYGWEQETQYF.

The rearrangement uses TRBV28 and TRBJ1-1; D unclear. This CDR3 is built from 16 residues. CDR1 is MDHEN and CDR2 is SYDVKM in the germline V gene. Trimming removed 2 bases at V and 3 bases at J, with 16 bases between. CDR3 nucleotides: TGTGCCAGCAGTTTAACCCGGGTCGCGGGCGACACTGAAGCTTTCTTT. The encoded protein is CASSLTRVAGDTEAFF. Combining the CDR3 with reference TRBV28 and TRBJ1-1 gives the whole variable domain DVKVTQSSRYLVKRTGEKVFLECVQDMDHENMFWYRQDPGLGLRLIYFSYDVKMKEKGDIPEGYSVSREKKERFSLILESASTNQTSMYLCASSLTRVAGDTEAFFGQGTRLTVV.

The chain couples TRBV18 to TRBJ2-7, with TRBD1 matching over 7 bases. In germline, CDR1 is KGHSH, CDR2 LQKENI. The V and J ends lost 4 bases and 6 bases, in that order; junction bases with no gene match: 9. This CDR3 has 14 amino acids. Written as DNA, the CDR3 is TGTGCCAGCTCACGCGAGACAGGGCGAGGCGAGCAGTACTTC. Amino acid sequence: CASSRETGRGEQYF.

The V gene is TRBV27, the J gene TRBJ1-2; 7 bases map to TRBD1. CDR1 and CDR2 from the germline V gene are MNHEY and SMNVEV (reference sequence). This CDR3 is 14 amino acids long. Trimming removed 3 bases from V and 8 bases from J; junction bases left unmatched: 9. The CDR3 sequence is CASSFLGQQGGYTF. The CDR3 nucleotides are TGTGCCAGCAGTTTCCTGGGACAGCAGGGCGGCTACACCTTC.

V and J are TRBV27 and TRBJ1-5; 9 bases are a match to TRBD1. The germline V gene has CDR1 MNHEY and CDR2 SMNVEV (reference sequence). This CDR3 comprises 14 residues. J was trimmed by 4 bases and V by 6 bases; bases with no gene match: 4. Written as DNA, the CDR3 is TGTGCCAGCAGCTGGACAGGGGATAATCAGCCCCAGCATTTT. Protein product: CASSWTGDNQPQHF.

V and J are TRBV11-2 and TRBJ1-1; 8 bases align to TRBD1. Per germline, CDR1 SGHAT and CDR2 FQNNGV. J gave up 1 base and V 6 bases, and 4 bases lay outside the gene matches. The CDR3 is 14 residues long. CDR3 sequence: CASSPGQENTEAFF. DNA for the CDR3: TGTGCCAGCAGTCCGGGACAGGAGAACACTGAAGCTTTCTTT.

Remarks on this clone: One end of the junction is discordant with germline, which a read error may explain. J is TRBJ2-2 and V is TRBV19; TRBD2 aligns across 10 bases. This CDR3 has 14 amino acids. CDR1 LNHDA and CDR2 SQIVND come from the germline V gene (reference sequence). The CDR3: CASRGLANNGELFF. The CDR3 DNA sequence: TGTGCCAGCAGGGGACTAGCGAACAACGGGGAGCTGTTTTTT.

V and J are TRBV6-5 and TRBJ2-2; TRBD1 might be the D (6 bases). Trimming stripped 6 bases from V and 6 bases from J, with 8 bases between. Per the germline V gene, CDR1 is MNHEY and CDR2 is SVGAGI. The CDR3 contains 12 residues. CDR3 nucleotide sequence: TGTGCCAGCAGCAGGGGAGCCGGGGAGCTGTTTTTT. It codes for CASSRGAGELFF.

This sequence joins TRBV6-5 and TRBJ2-3, with 9 bases matching TRBD1. V shed 0 bases and J 3 bases; nucleotides not matched to a gene: 1. The CDR3 length is 15 residues. The germline V gene encodes CDR1 MNHEY and CDR2 SVGAGI. The CDR3 loop reads CASSYSGTGTDTQYF. CDR3 nucleotide sequence: TGTGCCAGCAGTTACTCTGGGACAGGGACAGATACGCAGTATTTT.

The rearrangement joins TRBV4-1 to TRBJ2-7; tentative D call: TRBD2 (6 bases). V lost 4 bases to trimming and J lost 2 bases, with 15 bases between them. CDR3 length equals 15 residues. Germline CDR1 is MGHRA and CDR2 is YSYEKL. The CDR3 sequence: CASSPTGGVTYEQYF. The CDR3 DNA reads as TGCGCCAGCAGCCCTACAGGAGGGGTCACCTACGAGCAGTACTTC.

The rearrangement joins TRBV5-5 to TRBJ1-5; D unresolved. The CDR3 length is 12 residues. Germline V gives CDR1 SGHKS, CDR2 YYEKEE (reference sequence). V shed 2 bases and J shed 7 bases, with 7 bases lying between them. The CDR3 nucleotides read TGTGCCAGCAGCTTTCCCGGGCAGCCCCAGCATTTT. Protein product: CASSFPGQPQHF.

V usage is TRBV6-2 or TRBV6-3 and J usage is TRBJ1-2; D possibly corresponds to TRBD1 (6 bases). The CDR3 totals 13 residues. The V end was cut by 6 bases, the J end by 3 bases, with 11 bases between. Germline V gives CDR1 MNHEY, CDR2 SVGEGT. As DNA, the CDR3 is TGTGCCAGCAGCCCCTGGACAGACTATGGCTACACCTTC. Translating gives CASSPWTDYGYTF.

V gene TRBV15 combines with J gene TRBJ2-5, with 8 bases that match TRBD1. The CDR3 loop spans 16 amino acids. J lost 5 bases, V lost 2 bases, and 10 bases had no gene match. Germline CDR1 and CDR2: LNHNV and YYDKDF (reference sequence). The CDR3 coding sequence is TGTGCCACCAGCAGACCACTCTGGACAGGGACGGAGACCCAGTACTTC. Translated, it gives CATSRPLWTGTETQYF.